The rows below give T cell receptor beta chains drawn from one sample of a study of blood T cell repertoires in COVID-19. TCRdb's table, derived via immunoSEQ multiplex PCR, lists solely in-frame clones and lacks some. Of tens of thousands of clones in the sample, roughly four fifths were seen once. Sequencing was performed on peripheral blood. These receptors all come from a woman aged 60-70 years with acute or convalescent COVID-19. Each CDR3 is given with its conserved first and last residue. The D gene is left open where the match is weak. Part of the rows lack a size; the others show once, few, many or a class for expanded clones.

clone_size | j_call | d_call | v_call | cdr3_aa | cdr3_nt
. | TRBJ1-4 | . | TRBV3-1/TRBV3-2 | CASSQGTVEKLFF | TGTGCCAGCAGCCAAGGGACAGTTGAAAAACTGTTTTTT
few | TRBJ1-2 | TRBD1 | TRBV3-1/TRBV3-2 | CASSHRQGGLNYGYTF | TGTGCCAGCAGCCACCGACAGGGGGGGCTCAACTATGGCTACACCTTC
. | TRBJ1-1 | . | TRBV19 | CASSEWNSEAFF | TGTGCCAGTAGTGAATGGAACAGTGAAGCTTTCTTT
few | TRBJ2-7 | TRBD2 | TRBV27 | CASRASGGSYEQYF | TGTGCCAGCAGGGCTAGCGGGGGTTCCTACGAGCAGTACTTC
. | TRBJ1-4 | TRBD1 | TRBV2 | CASSYQQGPNEKLFF | TGTGCCAGCAGTTACCAACAGGGGCCTAATGAAAAACTGTTTTTT
. | TRBJ1-3 | . | TRBV7-8 | CASSFPGAGNTIYF | TGTGCCAGCAGCTTCCCAGGGGCTGGAAACACCATATATTTT
. | TRBJ1-4 | . | TRBV7-9 | CASSSQGSSNEKLFF | TGTGCCAGCAGCTCTCAGGGTTCTTCTAATGAAAAACTGTTTTTT
few | TRBJ2-2 | . | TRBV6-4 | CASSPTGNTGELFF | TGTGCCAGTAGTCCCACAGGGAACACCGGGGAGCTGTTTTTT
. | TRBJ1-2 | TRBD1 | TRBV2 | CASSRQGYNYGYTF | TGTGCCAGCAGTCGACAGGGGTATAACTATGGCTACACCTTC
. | TRBJ2-7 | . | TRBV7-6 | CASSLLTDSYEQYF | TGTGCCAGCAGCTTATTAACAGACTCCTACGAGCAGTACTTC
. | TRBJ2-3 | TRBD2 | TRBV5-6 | CASSLPLAGPTDTQYF | TGTGCCAGCAGCTTGCCGCTAGCGGGGCCCACAGATACGCAGTATTTT
. | TRBJ1-2 | TRBD1 | TRBV9 | CASSVGTGGGLGGYTF | TGTGCCAGCAGCGTAGGAACAGGGGGCGGATTAGGCGGCTACACCTTC
once | TRBJ2-3 | TRBD1 | TRBV5-6 | CASSLSGGGTDTQYF | TGTGCCAGCAGCTTGTCAGGGGGCGGCACAGATACGCAGTATTTT
. | TRBJ1-1 | . | TRBV28 | CASSSPSTGNTEAFF | TGTGCCAGCAGTTCTCCCTCGACAGGGAACACTGAAGCTTTCTTT
. | TRBJ2-7 | TRBD1 | TRBV12-5 | CASGSFPGQRTYEQYF | TGTGCTAGTGGTTCGTTCCCGGGACAGAGAACCTACGAGCAGTACTTC
. | TRBJ2-1 | TRBD2 | TRBV30 | CAWESGLAGRGEQFF | TGTGCCTGGGAGTCGGGACTAGCGGGCCGCGGGGAGCAGTTCTTC
. | TRBJ2-7 | . | TRBV30 | CAWSVPGLRSYEQYF | TGTGCCTGGAGTGTGCCAGGGCTTCGGTCCTACGAGCAGTACTTC
. | TRBJ2-3 | TRBD2 | TRBV5-1 | CASSLMAGVGSDTQYF | TGCGCCAGCAGCTTGATGGCGGGAGTGGGATCAGATACGCAGTATTTT
once | TRBJ1-6 | TRBD1 | TRBV5-5 | CASSFFGTELNSPLHF | TGTGCCAGCAGCTTTTTTGGGACAGAACTGAATTCACCCCTCCACTTT
few | TRBJ1-3 | . | TRBV27 | CASSKTRQSSGNTIYF | TGTGCCAGCAGTAAAACCCGACAGAGCTCTGGAAACACCATATATTTT
. | TRBJ2-1 | TRBD2 | TRBV5-1 | CASSSPSSGSYNEQFF | TGCGCCAGCAGCTCCCCTTCTAGCGGCTCCTACAATGAGCAGTTCTTC
. | TRBJ2-1 | . | TRBV7-3 | CASSLLAGSFEQFF | TGTGCCAGCAGCTTATTAGCTGGATCTTTTGAGCAGTTCTTC
once | TRBJ1-1 | . | TRBV6-1 | CASSETENTEAFF | TGTGCCAGCAGTGAGACAGAGAACACTGAAGCTTTCTTT
once | TRBJ1-1 | . | TRBV6-6 | CASRTGLNTEAFF | TGTGCCAGCAGGACAGGCTTGAACACTGAAGCTTTCTTT
. | TRBJ1-2 | TRBD1 | TRBV6-2/TRBV6-3 | CASSAFDRGGPLRGYTF | TGTGCCAGCAGTGCCTTCGACAGGGGAGGACCTTTGAGGGGCTACACCTTC
. | TRBJ2-2 | TRBD1 | TRBV7-9 | CASSSQGANTGELFF | TGTGCCAGCAGCTCCCAGGGGGCGAACACCGGGGAGCTGTTTTTT
. | TRBJ2-7 | . | TRBV9 | CASSERQVVSEQYF | TGTGCCAGCAGCGAACGACAGGTAGTAAGCGAGCAGTACTTC
. | TRBJ1-2 | . | TRBV5-1 | CASSLGTVGSNYGYTF | TGCGCCAGCAGCTTGGGGACTGTGGGGTCTAACTATGGCTACACCTTC
. | TRBJ1-2 | TRBD1 | TRBV5-1 | CASSGTAMDGYTF | TGCGCCAGCAGTGGGACAGCTATGGATGGCTACACCTTC
. | TRBJ1-5 | . | TRBV19 | CASSMSPDQPQHF | TGTGCCAGTAGTATGAGTCCGGATCAGCCCCAGCATTTT
few | TRBJ1-1 | . | TRBV6-5 | CASSPRGRAEAFF | TGTGCCAGCAGTCCACGAGGGCGCGCTGAAGCTTTCTTT
. | TRBJ1-2 | TRBD1 | TRBV7-9 | CASSLISAGGNYGYTF | TGTGCCAGCAGCTTAATTTCCGCAGGGGGGAACTATGGCTACACCTTC
. | TRBJ1-3 | TRBD1 | TRBV5-1 | CASSFLGTGGSGNTIYF | TGCGCCAGCAGCTTCCTGGGAACAGGGGGCTCTGGAAACACCATATATTTT
. | TRBJ2-5 | TRBD2 | TRBV4-1 | CASSRGTSGMSETQYF | TGCGCCAGCAGCCGCGGGACTAGCGGGATGAGTGAGACCCAGTACTTC
. | TRBJ1-1 | . | TRBV24-1 | CATSVGRETEAFF | TGTGCCACCAGTGTTGGGAGGGAGACTGAAGCTTTCTTT
. | TRBJ1-1 | TRBD1 | TRBV9 | CASSPRTGEMNTEAFF | TGTGCCAGCAGCCCCAGGACAGGGGAGATGAACACTGAAGCTTTCTTT
. | TRBJ2-7 | TRBD1 | TRBV11-2 | CASRSQGAKEQYF | TGTGCCAGCAGATCACAGGGGGCGAAAGAGCAGTACTTC
. | TRBJ1-2 | TRBD1 | TRBV29-1 | CSVKAVTGVVGGYTF | TGCAGCGTTAAGGCGGTTACAGGGGTAGTTGGGGGCTACACCTTC
. | TRBJ2-1 | TRBD1 | TRBV9 | CASSVSGDRSYNEQFF | TGTGCCAGCAGCGTATCAGGGGACAGGAGTTACAATGAGCAGTTCTTC
. | TRBJ1-5 | . | TRBV6-5 | CASRSQYNQPQHF | TGTGCCAGCAGATCACAGTACAATCAGCCCCAGCATTTT
. | TRBJ1-4 | TRBD1 | TRBV5-1 | CASSLSGTAVIQTNEKLFF | TGCGCCAGCAGCCTTTCCGGGACAGCAGTAATTCAAACTAATGAAAAACTGTTTTTT
. | TRBJ2-2 | TRBD2 | TRBV4-2 | CASSQGPGLATTGELFF | TGTGCCAGCAGCCAAGGGCCCGGACTAGCGACCACCGGGGAGCTGTTTTTT
. | TRBJ2-1 | . | TRBV4-2 | CASSQDRTPRNEQFF | TGTGCCAGCAGCCAAGACCGGACACCGCGCAATGAGCAGTTCTTC
once | TRBJ2-3 | TRBD2 | TRBV14 | CASSRVGLAGTDTQYF | TGTGCCAGCAGCCGGGTAGGACTAGCCGGCACAGATACGCAGTATTTT
. | TRBJ1-6 | TRBD1 | TRBV6-5 | CASRGQSNSPLHF | TGTGCCAGCAGGGGACAGTCCAATTCACCCCTCCACTTT
. | TRBJ1-6 | . | TRBV21-1 | CASSKTGNSPLHF | TGTGCCAGCAGCAAGACAGGGAATTCACCCCTCCACTTT
. | TRBJ1-1 | . | TRBV6-5 | CASSYSKAGNTEAFF | TGTGCCAGCAGTTACTCGAAGGCGGGGAACACTGAAGCTTTCTTT
. | TRBJ1-5 | . | TRBV25-1 | CASSQTGNQPQHF | TGTGCCAGCAGTCAGACAGGCAATCAGCCCCAGCATTTT